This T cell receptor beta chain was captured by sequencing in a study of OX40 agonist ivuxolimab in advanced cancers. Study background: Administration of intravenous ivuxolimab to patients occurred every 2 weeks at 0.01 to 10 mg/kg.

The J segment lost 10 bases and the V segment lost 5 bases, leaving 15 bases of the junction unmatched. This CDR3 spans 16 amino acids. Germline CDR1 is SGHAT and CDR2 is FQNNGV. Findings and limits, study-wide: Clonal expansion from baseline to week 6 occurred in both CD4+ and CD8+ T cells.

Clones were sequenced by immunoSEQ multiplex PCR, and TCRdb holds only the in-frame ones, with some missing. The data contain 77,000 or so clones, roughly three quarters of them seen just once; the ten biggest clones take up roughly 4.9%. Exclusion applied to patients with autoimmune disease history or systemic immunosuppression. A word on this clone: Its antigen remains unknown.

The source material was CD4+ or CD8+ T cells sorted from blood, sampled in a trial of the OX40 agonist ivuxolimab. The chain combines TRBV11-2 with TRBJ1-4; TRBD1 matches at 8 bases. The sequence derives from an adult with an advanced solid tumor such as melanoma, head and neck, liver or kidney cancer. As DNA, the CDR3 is TGTGCCAGCAGCCCCCACCGGGACAGGAAGGTGGGAAAACTGTTTTTT. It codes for CASSPHRDRKVGKLFF.